The rows below give T cell receptor beta chains drawn from one sample of a study of blood T cell repertoires in COVID-19. Clones were sequenced by immunoSEQ multiplex PCR, and TCRdb holds only the in-frame ones, with some missing. The data hold a few hundred thousand clones, with around nine tenths observed a single time. The sequenced sample consisted of peripheral blood. The receptors were sampled from a human donor in a cohort sampled during active COVID-19. Both conserved end residues are part of each CDR3. A D gene is named only where the DNA matches it firmly. Size is omitted from some rows. Given values are once, few, many or a class for expanded clones.

CDR3aa	CDR3nt	j_gene	abundance	len	v_gene	d_gene
CASSLLVRETQYF	TGTGCCAGCAGCCTCCTTGTCCGGGAGACCCAGTACTTC	TRBJ2-5	NA	13	TRBV5-6	NA
CASSPPYTEAFF	TGTGCCAGCAGCCCCCCTTACACTGAAGCTTTCTTT	TRBJ1-1	NA	12	TRBV7-9	NA
CASSLLWFFSYEQYF	TGCGCCAGCAGCTTGCTATGGTTCTTCTCCTACGAGCAGTACTTC	TRBJ2-7	NA	15	TRBV5-1	NA
CASSGHQAERTDTQYF	TGTGCCAGCAGCGGGCACCAAGCGGAACGCACAGATACGCAGTATTTT	TRBJ2-3	NA	16	TRBV7-4	NA
CASSPNSGLGAYEQHF	TGTGCCAGCAGCCCCAATTCGGGACTAGGAGCCTACGAGCAGCACTTC	TRBJ2-7	NA	16	TRBV7-3	TRBD2
CAWRGQINTGELFF	TGTGCCTGGAGAGGACAGATAAACACCGGGGAGCTGTTTTTT	TRBJ2-2	few	14	TRBV30	NA
CASSQGQGVEKLFF	TGTGCCAGCAGCCAAGGACAGGGCGTCGAAAAACTGTTTTTT	TRBJ1-4	NA	14	TRBV4-2	TRBD1
CASSLRGTEAFF	TGTGCCAGCAGCTTACGGGGGACTGAAGCTTTCTTT	TRBJ1-1	NA	12	TRBV7-9	NA
CASSLTQGARTGELFF	TGTGCCAGCTCACTTACACAGGGGGCGAGGACCGGGGAGCTGTTTTTT	TRBJ2-2	NA	16	TRBV18	TRBD1
CASSLGLAGYNEQFF	TGCGCCAGCAGCTTGGGACTAGCGGGATACAATGAGCAGTTCTTC	TRBJ2-1	NA	15	TRBV5-1	TRBD2
CASSPPGDTQYF	TGTGCCAGTAGTCCTCCGGGAGATACGCAGTATTTT	TRBJ2-3	few	12	TRBV19	NA
CASSLRLTQTGELFF	TGTGCCAGCAGTCTGAGACTCACGCAGACCGGGGAGCTGTTTTTT	TRBJ2-2	NA	15	TRBV6-6	NA
CASSLTGYGYTF	TGTGCCAGCAGCTTGACGGGCTATGGCTACACCTTC	TRBJ1-2	NA	12	TRBV11-1	NA
CASRQDRVGYEQYF	TGTGCCAGCAGGCAGGACAGGGTCGGCTACGAGCAGTACTTC	TRBJ2-7	NA	14	TRBV6-5	TRBD1
CAWKTGRSGNTIYF	TGTGCCTGGAAGACAGGGCGCTCTGGAAACACCATATATTTT	TRBJ1-3	NA	14	TRBV30	TRBD1
CANTRDRGPQETQYF	TGTGCCAACACTAGGGACAGGGGGCCCCAAGAGACCCAGTACTTC	TRBJ2-5	many	15	TRBV2	TRBD1
CASRLTVGQGEGYTF	TGTGCCAGCAGGCTAACGGTGGGACAGGGGGAAGGCTACACCTTC	TRBJ1-2	NA	15	TRBV6-6	TRBD1
CAWVDRGDSPLHF	TGTGCCTGGGTAGACAGGGGGGACTCACCCCTCCACTTT	TRBJ1-6	few	13	TRBV30	TRBD1